These 24 T cell receptor beta chains came from one sample sequenced in a study of early T cells in non-severe SARS-CoV-2 infection. MiXCR was run by TCRdb on the 5' RACE reads, yielding one entry per CDR3 protein. The sample lists 25,000 or so distinct CDR3 sequences, less than 7% occurring once. The sequencing sample was made of whole blood. The receptors derive from an adult who was a healthcare worker with PCR-confirmed SARS-CoV-2 infection or an uninfected control (not recorded which).

The chain has TRBV29-1 and TRBJ1-2; no clear D. Trimming pared 4 bases from V and 11 bases from J, leaving 14 bases between. The germline CDR1 and CDR2 sequences are SQVTM and ANQGSEA. The CDR3 spans 11 residues. The CDR3 DNA reads as TGCAGCGTTGGGTATAGCCGTCTTTACACCTTC. Amino acids: CSVGYSRLYTF.

This clonotype occurred many times. The CDR3 sequence: CASSLRGQNSYEQYF. The CDR3 region has the DNA TGTGCCAGCAGCCTCCGGGGCCAGAACTCCTACGAGCAGTACTTC. The chain links TRBV12-3 or TRBV12-4 to TRBJ2-7; D is tentatively TRBD1 or TRBD2 (5 bases each). The ends were cut back, 6 bases at V and 0 bases at J, with 15 bases in the middle. The CDR3 covers 15 residues.

Ten or more counts support this clonotype. The V gene is TRBV18, the J gene TRBJ2-7; the D gene is possibly TRBD2 (5 bases). Germline CDR1 KGHSH, CDR2 LQKENI. This CDR3 is built from 15 residues. The ends were cut back, 4 bases at V and 0 bases at J, with 13 bases in the middle. CDR3 in DNA: TGTGCCAGCTCACTACGGACCGGGAACTCCTACGAGCAGTACTTC. Protein product: CASSLRTGNSYEQYF.

This clonotype is medium-sized within its sample. This CDR3 reads CSFGQSLTDTQYF. CDR3 coding DNA: TGCAGCTTCGGACAATCCCTTACAGATACGCAGTATTTT. V usage is TRBV29-1 and J usage is TRBJ2-3; D possibly corresponds to TRBD1 (5 bases). The CDR3 contains 13 residues. Deletions cut 8 bases from V and 3 bases from J, with 15 bases between. Looked up from germline, CDR1 is SQVTM and CDR2 is ANQGSEA.

This clonotype showed up many times. The V call is TRBV7-3, the J call TRBJ2-3; TRBD2 matches at 8 bases. V dropped 5 bases and J dropped 1; count of bases not matched to a gene: 2. This CDR3 is built from 14 residues. Germline loops: CDR1 SGHTA, CDR2 FQGTGA. The CDR3, as DNA: TGTGCCAGCAGCGGTAGCGGGGGCACAGATACGCAGTATTTT. As protein: CASSGSGGTDTQYF.

This clonotype was seen ten or more times. The CDR3, as DNA: TGTGCCAGCAGCCCTAGTGGGAGCAATCAGCCCCAGCATTTT. It specifies CASSPSGSNQPQHF. The chain recombines TRBV7-9 with TRBJ1-5; D remains unclear. The CDR3 length is 14 residues. Germline V gene data show CDR1 as SEHNR and CDR2 as FQNEAQ (reference sequence). The V end lost 5 bases, the J end lost 1 base, and 9 bases lay between the germline ends.

A few counts support this clonotype. The chain uses TRBV28 and TRBJ2-7; D perhaps matches TRBD2 (7 bases). Per germline, CDR1 MDHEN and CDR2 SYDVKM. V dropped 5 bases and J dropped 4 bases, with 15 bases sitting between them. The CDR3 is made up of 14 amino acids. The CDR3 bases are TGTGCCAGCAGTAGGGGGGGGCGAGCATACGAGCAGTACTTC. Residues: CASSRGGRAYEQYF.

This clonotype was counted between two and nine times. The genes are TRBV5-6 and TRBJ2-4; the match to TRBD2 covers 11 bases. V lost 3 bases, J lost 2 bases, and 1 base stayed unmatched. This CDR3 comprises 15 residues. The germline gives CDR1 SGHDT, CDR2 YYEEEE. As DNA, the CDR3 is TGTGCCAGCAGCTCTAGCGGGGGGCCCAAAAACATTCAGTACTTC. Amino acids: CASSSSGGPKNIQYF.

V and J are TRBV24-1 and TRBJ2-7; D gene uncertain. The V and J ends lost 7 bases and 0 bases respectively, with 12 bases between them. Germline lookup yields CDR1 KGHDR and CDR2 SFDVKD. The CDR3 totals 14 residues. CDR3 sequence (DNA): TGTGCCACCAGCCCTGGGTGGAGCTCCTACGAGCAGTACTTC. The encoded protein is CATSPGWSSYEQYF.

This clonotype was counted ten times or more. The chain combines TRBV10-1 with TRBJ1-4; perhaps TRBD1 as D (5 bases). Germline V gives CDR1 WNHNN, CDR2 SYGVQD (reference sequence). Trimming left V 5 bases short and J 10 bases short, with 14 bases between. CDR3 length equals 13 residues. The CDR3 nucleotides are TGCGCCAGCAGTCCGGACAACGAAGGAAAACTGTTTTTT. Translated, it gives CASSPDNEGKLFF.

This clonotype was seen many times. V gene TRBV11-2 combines with J gene TRBJ2-5, with 7 bases fitting TRBD1. This CDR3 has 15 amino acids. In germline, CDR1 is SGHAT, CDR2 FQNNGV. The V and J ends lost 1 base and 3 bases, in that order; junction bases with no gene match: 5. CDR3 sequence (DNA): TGTGCCAGCAGCTTAGGCAGGGGGTATGAAGAGACCCAGTACTTC. Residues: CASSLGRGYEETQYF.

At least ten counts were recorded for this clonotype. The V call is TRBV27, the J call TRBJ2-7; the match to TRBD1 covers 12 bases. CDR3 length equals 15 residues. The trim removed 8 bases at V and 7 bases at J, leaving 12 bases unmatched. The V gene's germline CDR1 is MNHEY and CDR2 SMNVEV (reference sequence). The chain's CDR3 is CASGPAGTGGKEQYF. The CDR3 DNA sequence: TGTGCCAGCGGACCAGCCGGGACAGGGGGCAAGGAGCAGTACTTC.

This clonotype was seen only a few times. The chain recombines TRBV7-8 with TRBJ1-1; 7 nucleotides align to TRBD1. The CDR3 consists of 15 residues. The germline V gene encodes CDR1 SGHVS and CDR2 FQNEAQ. The ends lost 5 bases at V and 2 bases at J; junction bases unmatched: 8. The CDR3 sequence is CASSPGGRVNTEAFF. The CDR3 region has the DNA TGTGCCAGCAGCCCAGGGGGTCGAGTAAACACTGAAGCTTTCTTT.

This clonotype has a count of ten or more. The chain has TRBV11-2 and TRBJ2-6; 11 bases fit TRBD2. The junction had 4 bases not matched to a gene; V was cut back by 3 bases and J by 3 bases. CDR1 is SGHAT, CDR2 FQNNGV, per germline. The CDR3 has 17 amino acids. As DNA, the CDR3 is TGTGCCAGCAGCTTTGGACTAGCGGGTGGTGGGGCCAACGTCCTGACTTTC. Translating gives CASSFGLAGGGANVLTF.

This clonotype was counted ten times or more. The genes are TRBV6-6 and TRBJ2-5; D may match TRBD1 or TRBD2 (5 bases each). Trimming removed 0 bases at V and 3 bases at J, with 5 bases between. This CDR3 region has 13 residues. The V gene's germline CDR1 is MNHNY and CDR2 SVGAGI (reference sequence). The CDR3 is CASSYSGEETQYF. The CDR3 coding sequence is TGTGCCAGCAGTTACTCGGGGGAAGAGACCCAGTACTTC.

V gene TRBV3-1 combines with J gene TRBJ1-1; no firm D call. Germline CDR1 and CDR2: LGHDT and YNNKEL (reference sequence). The CDR3 is 12 residues long. Trimming cost V 2 bases and J 10 bases, with 11 bases left between them. The CDR3, as DNA: TGTGCCAGCAGCCAACCCCGATTGGGAGCTTTCTTT. This translates into CASSQPRLGAFF. The variable domain in full, completed from reference TRBV3-1 and TRBJ1-1, reads DTAVSQTPKYLVTQMGNDKSIKCEQNLGHDTMYWYKQDSKKFLKIMFSYNNKELIINETVPNRFSPKSPDKAHLNLHINSLELGDSAVYFCASSQPRLGAFFGQGTRLTVV.

This clonotype was observed a handful of times. DNA of the CDR3: TGTGCCAGCAGCTCTAGGACTAGCGGGGCCTACGAGCAGTACTTC. Amino acid sequence: CASSSRTSGAYEQYF. The chain is built from TRBV3-1 and TRBJ2-7; TRBD2 agrees at 12 bases. The CDR3 runs 15 residues. Germline CDR1 LGHDT, CDR2 YNNKEL (reference sequence). Trimming took 5 bases from V and 2 from J; bases not matched to a gene: 4.

The table lists this clonotype with many counts. The rearrangement joins TRBV6-5 to TRBJ1-3; the D is unclear. The germline V gene encodes CDR1 MNHEY and CDR2 SVGAGI. The CDR3 runs 16 residues. Deletions cut 0 bases from V and 2 bases from J, with 11 bases between. CDR3 in DNA: TGTGCCAGCAGTTACTCTCCGGGTGGAACTGGAAACACCATATATTTT. Translating it yields CASSYSPGGTGNTIYF.

The rearrangement uses TRBV18 and TRBJ2-5; D not resolved. The V gene's germline CDR1 is KGHSH and CDR2 LQKENI. The CDR3 covers 13 residues. Trimming cost V 6 bases and J 1 base, with 9 bases left between them. The CDR3 nucleotides read TGTGCCAGCTCTGGGGTGTCCCAAGAGACCCAGTACTTC. Its protein product is CASSGVSQETQYF.

Many counts were recorded for this clonotype. The chain uses TRBV11-2 and TRBJ2-1, with 10 nucleotides matching TRBD1. The V and J ends lost 5 bases and 12 bases, in that order; junction bases with no gene match: 1. Per the germline V gene, CDR1 is SGHAT and CDR2 is FQNNGV. CDR3 length equals 11 residues. In nucleotides, the CDR3 is TGTGCCAGCAGCCGGGACAGGGGGCAGTTCTTC. It codes for CASSRDRGQFF.

This clonotype was counted at least ten times. The chain carries TRBV29-1 and TRBJ2-1; TRBD1 matches 8 bases. The CDR3 has 12 residues. Germline V gives CDR1 SQVTM, CDR2 ANQGSEA. With 4 bases clipped from V and 9 bases from J, the junction kept 5 bases outside the gene matches. DNA for the CDR3: TGCAGCGTTGTTGGACAGGGTGGTGAGCAGTTCTTC. It specifies CSVVGQGGEQFF.

The J gene is TRBJ2-2, the V gene TRBV5-1; D is undetermined. The CDR3 spans 17 residues. Germline-derived CDR1 and CDR2 are SGHRS and YFSETQ. V lost 4 bases and J 1 base, leaving 17 bases between the germline ends. Here the CDR3 reads CASSVWALGRNTGELFF. DNA for the CDR3: TGCGCCAGCAGCGTCTGGGCTCTGGGCCGGAACACCGGGGAGCTGTTTTTT.

In its sample, this clonotype was seen a few times. In nucleotides, the CDR3 is TGTGCCAGCAGCTTCTCCTCGGACGGTTACGAGCAGTACTTC. Its protein is CASSFSSDGYEQYF. V and J are TRBV11-2 and TRBJ2-7; D gene uncertain. Germline V lookup: CDR1 SGHAT, CDR2 FQNNGV. The V end was cut by 3 bases, the J end by 4 bases, with 13 bases between. The CDR3 loop spans 14 amino acids.

The sample holds a few counts of this clonotype. This rearrangement joins TRBV5-8 to TRBJ1-4; D may be TRBD1 (5 bases). With 3 bases removed from V and 8 bases from J, the gap between germline ends came to 8 bases. The CDR3 is made up of 12 amino acids. Germline V lookup: CDR1 SGHTS, CDR2 YDEGEE. This CDR3 reads CASSSWDEKLFF. CDR3 nucleotide sequence: TGTGCCAGCAGCTCCTGGGACGAAAAACTGTTTTTT.